These 15 T cell receptor beta chains originate from one sample sequenced in a study of blood T cell repertoires in COVID-19. Generated by immunoSEQ multiplex PCR, the TCRdb table keeps only in-frame clones and is missing some. The sample holds a few hundred thousand clones; roughly nine tenths are singletons and the top ten take roughly 0.86%. Sequenced input: PBMCs or T cells enriched from blood (not recorded which). All receptors derive from a woman aged 40 to 55 who had been exposed to COVID-19.

CDR3 nucleotides: TGTGCCAGCAGGTTCGACGGAGTCTCCTATGGCTACACCTTC. It yields the protein CASRFDGVSYGYTF. The V call is TRBV2, the J call TRBJ1-2; no reliable D call. This CDR3 comprises 14 residues. CDR1 and CDR2 from the germline V gene are SNHLY and FYNNEI. Trimming left V 6 bases short and J 4 bases short, with 15 bases between.

This sequence joins TRBV7-6 and TRBJ1-4; unclear D gene. V gave up 2 bases and J gave up 0 bases, with 10 bases separating them. The germline gives CDR1 SGHVS, CDR2 FNYEAQ. The CDR3 length is 16 residues. For the CDR3, the DNA is TGTGCCAGCAGCTTAAGATCCAGGCCAACTAATGAAAAACTGTTTTTT. Translated, it gives CASSLRSRPTNEKLFF.

This clone was detected only once. The chain couples TRBV12-3 or TRBV12-4 to TRBJ1-2; D gene unclear. The CDR3 runs to 13 residues. The germline V and J ends were trimmed by 6 bases and 3 bases, with 11 bases remaining between them. The CDR3 region is CASRTSGDYGYTF. CDR3 in DNA: TGTGCCAGCAGGACCTCGGGAGACTATGGCTACACCTTC.

The chain links TRBV5-1 to TRBJ1-1, with a weak D call TRBD1 (5 bases). The CDR3 runs 15 residues. Per the germline V gene, CDR1 is SGHRS and CDR2 is YFSETQ. Deletions cut 4 bases from V and 1 base from J, with 14 bases between. CDR3 sequence (DNA): TGCGCCAGCAGCGGCTCGGGACTCCAGAACACTGAAGCTTTCTTT. It translates to CASSGSGLQNTEAFF.

This chain uses TRBV10-3 with TRBJ1-5, with 7 bases matching TRBD1. CDR1 ENHRY and CDR2 SYGVKD come from the germline V gene. There are 17 residues in the CDR3. Germline trimming cut 0 bases from V and 3 bases from J; bases unmatched to any gene: 8. The CDR3 protein is CAISESPPGQINQPQHF. The CDR3 bases are TGTGCCATCAGTGAGTCCCCGCCGGGACAGATCAATCAGCCCCAGCATTTT.

The chain carries TRBV5-4 and TRBJ2-3; the match to TRBD1 covers 11 bases. The CDR3 totals 15 residues. The J segment lost 4 bases and the V segment lost 1 base, leaving 2 bases of the junction unmatched. CDR1 and CDR2 from the germline V gene are SGHNT and YYREEE (reference sequence). CDR3 in amino acids: CASSLPGQGADTQYF. Here the CDR3 DNA reads TGTGCCAGCAGCTTGCCGGGACAGGGGGCAGATACGCAGTATTTT. The whole variable domain, filled in from reference TRBV5-4 and TRBJ2-3, reads ETGVTQSPTHLIKTRGQQVTLRCSSQSGHNTVSWYQQALGQGPQFIFQYYREEENGRGNFPPRFSGLQFPNYSSELNVNALELDDSALYLCASSLPGQGADTQYFGPGTRLTVL.

The chain links TRBV19 to TRBJ2-6; 9 bases fit TRBD1. This CDR3 has 19 amino acids. Germline V gene sequence: CDR1 LNHDA, CDR2 SQIVND (reference sequence). V shed 5 bases and J 0 bases; nucleotides not matched to a gene: 11. The CDR3: CASSFTRDREFSGANVLTF. In DNA form, the CDR3 reads TGTGCCAGTAGTTTCACACGGGACAGGGAGTTCTCTGGGGCCAACGTCCTGACTTTC.

This rearrangement joins TRBV12-5 to TRBJ1-1, with 8 positions matching TRBD1. V lost 1 base to trimming and J lost 1 base; unmatched junction nucleotides: 17. Germline CDR1 and CDR2: LGHNT and FRNRAP. The CDR3 is made up of 20 amino acids. The CDR3 spells CASGLGSTIQGARGNTEAFF. The CDR3 nucleotides read TGTGCTAGTGGTTTGGGGTCGACGATTCAGGGGGCGCGCGGGAACACTGAAGCTTTCTTT.

This clone was seen a single time. The rearrangement links TRBV19 to TRBJ1-6; TRBD1 might be the D (6 bases). Germline CDR1 and CDR2: LNHDA and SQIVND (reference sequence). Trimming removed 4 bases from V and 10 bases from J, with 11 bases in between. The CDR3 covers 13 residues. The CDR3 coding sequence is TGTGCCAGTAGTACAGGGGAGAGATCACCCCTCCACTTT. This gives the protein CASSTGERSPLHF.

The chain carries TRBV7-3 and TRBJ2-3; D gene unclear. This CDR3 spans 14 amino acids. V gave up 4 bases and J gave up 0 bases, with 8 bases separating them. Per germline, CDR1 SGHTA and CDR2 FQGTGA. The DNA for the CDR3 is TGTGCCAGCAGCTATGGCGGAAGCACAGATACGCAGTATTTT. The encoded protein is CASSYGGSTDTQYF.

This sequence joins TRBV6-6 and TRBJ1-1, with D hard to call. CDR3 length: 12 residues. Germline values: CDR1 MNHNY, CDR2 SVGAGI (reference sequence). Trimming pared 11 bases from V and 4 bases from J, leaving 14 bases between. The DNA for the CDR3 is TGTGCCGCTCATCGGGAGAGCACTGAAGCTTTCTTT. Translation: CAAHRESTEAFF.

In nucleotides, the CDR3 is TGTGCCAGCAGCTTTTTCACAGGGGAGACTGAAGCTTTCTTT. Its translation: CASSFFTGETEAFF. The chain is built from TRBV5-4 and TRBJ1-1; 7 bases align to TRBD1. The trim removed 2 bases at V and 5 bases at J, leaving 6 bases unmatched. This CDR3 contains 14 residues. Germline assignment: CDR1 SGHNT and CDR2 YYREEE (reference sequence).

V usage is TRBV19 and J usage is TRBJ1-1; possible D gene TRBD1, 6 bases. CDR1 is LNHDA, CDR2 SQIVND, per germline (reference sequence). V gave up 0 bases and J gave up 5 bases, with 22 bases separating them. The CDR3 length is 18 residues. The CDR3 region has the DNA TGTGCCAGTAGTATAGATCTATCTGGGGGCAGAACGGGGACTGAAGCTTTCTTT. Its translation is CASSIDLSGGRTGTEAFF.

The CDR3 bases are TGTGCCAGCAGTCGACAGTTTGTGGGGCAGTACTTC. It yields the protein CASSRQFVGQYF. The chain carries TRBV6-5 and TRBJ2-7; tentatively, D is TRBD1 (5 bases). This CDR3 has 12 residues. V lost 5 bases and J 9 bases, leaving 14 bases between the germline ends. Germline V gives CDR1 MNHEY, CDR2 SVGAGI.

The sample holds one count of this clone. This chain connects TRBV5-6 to TRBJ2-3; possible D gene TRBD2, 7 bases. The V gene's germline CDR1 is SGHDT and CDR2 YYEEEE. V was pared by 2 bases and J by 2 bases, with 15 bases between. The CDR3 has 16 amino acids. This CDR3 reads CASSFVTGGDTDTQYF. For the CDR3, the DNA is TGTGCCAGCAGCTTCGTTACGGGGGGCGACACAGATACGCAGTATTTT.